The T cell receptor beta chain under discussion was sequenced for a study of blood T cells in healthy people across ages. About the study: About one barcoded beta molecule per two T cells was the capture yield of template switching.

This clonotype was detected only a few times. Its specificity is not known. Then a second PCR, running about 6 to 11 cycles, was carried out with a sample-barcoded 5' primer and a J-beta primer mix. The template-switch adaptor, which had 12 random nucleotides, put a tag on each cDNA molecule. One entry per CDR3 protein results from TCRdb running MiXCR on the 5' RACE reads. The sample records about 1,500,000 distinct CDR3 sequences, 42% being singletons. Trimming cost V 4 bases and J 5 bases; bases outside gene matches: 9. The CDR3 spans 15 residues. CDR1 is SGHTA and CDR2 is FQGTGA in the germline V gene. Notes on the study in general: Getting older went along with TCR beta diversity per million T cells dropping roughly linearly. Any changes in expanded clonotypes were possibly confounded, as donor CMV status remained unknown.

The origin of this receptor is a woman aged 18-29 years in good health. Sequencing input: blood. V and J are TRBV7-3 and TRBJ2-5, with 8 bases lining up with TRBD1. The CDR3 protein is CASSSDRDRMETQYF. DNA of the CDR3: TGTGCCAGCAGCTCAGACCGGGACAGGATGGAGACCCAGTACTTC.